Reported below is one T cell receptor beta chain. Per the original methods: How many nucleated cells were present was estimated from reference gene primer amplification. Profiling relied on immunoSEQ multiplex PCR, and the TCRdb table lists in-frame clones only, not all of them. The D gene and trimming were derived from the DNA, and the V and J assignments and clone size from that table. The profile covers roughly 200,000 clones, with 86% appearing a single time and 2.9% taken by the ten largest. The V segment lost 6 bases and the J segment 4 bases; nucleotides outside the gene matches: 8. The CDR3 length is 16 residues. The V gene's germline CDR1 is SNHLY and CDR2 FYNNEI. The sample belongs to a study of blood T cell repertoires in COVID-19. Study information: Spain, Italy and the United States supplied samples that represented acute and convalescent COVID-19. From T cells, B-cell-depleted T cells, or PBMCs came the material, which was cDNA or gDNA.

The chain joins TRBV2 to TRBJ2-6; 8 bases line up with TRBD1. This TCR was recovered from a woman in her 30s with active or convalescent COVID-19. Sample: peripheral blood. This chain's CDR3 is CASRKPDRAGANVLTF. DNA for the CDR3: TGTGCCAGCAGGAAACCGGACAGGGCCGGGGCCAACGTCCTGACTTTC.